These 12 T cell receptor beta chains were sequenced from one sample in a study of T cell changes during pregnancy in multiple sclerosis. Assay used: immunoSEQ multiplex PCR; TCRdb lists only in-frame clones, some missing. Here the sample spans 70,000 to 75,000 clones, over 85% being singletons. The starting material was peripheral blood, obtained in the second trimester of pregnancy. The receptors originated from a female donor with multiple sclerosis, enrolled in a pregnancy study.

As DNA, the CDR3 is TGTGCCAGCAGTACTAGCGGGAACAATGAGCAGTTCTTC. Amino acids: CASSTSGNNEQFF. The chain links TRBV2 to TRBJ2-1, with TRBD2 matching over 10 bases. The J segment lost 5 bases and the V segment lost 5 bases, leaving 0 bases of the junction unmatched. The CDR3 totals 13 residues. Germline V gives CDR1 SNHLY, CDR2 FYNNEI.

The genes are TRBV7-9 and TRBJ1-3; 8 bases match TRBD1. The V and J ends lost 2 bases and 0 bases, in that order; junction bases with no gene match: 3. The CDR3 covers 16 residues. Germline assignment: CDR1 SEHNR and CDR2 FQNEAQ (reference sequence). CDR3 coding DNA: TGTGCCAGCAGCTTATCCGGGACAGGCTCTGGAAACACCATATATTTT. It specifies CASSLSGTGSGNTIYF.

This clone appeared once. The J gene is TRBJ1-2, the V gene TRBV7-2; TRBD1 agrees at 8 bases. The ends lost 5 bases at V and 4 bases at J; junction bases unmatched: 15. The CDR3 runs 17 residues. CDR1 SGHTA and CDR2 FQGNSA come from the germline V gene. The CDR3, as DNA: TGTGCCAGCAGCCAGAAGGGGACAGGATTCCCAGGCTATGGCTACACCTTC. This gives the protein CASSQKGTGFPGYGYTF.

This CDR3 is CATSRGGTEAFF. In DNA form, the CDR3 reads TGTGCCACCAGCAGAGGCGGGACTGAAGCTTTCTTT. The chain is built from TRBV15 and TRBJ1-1, with D unresolved. Germline CDR1 is LNHNV and CDR2 is YYDKDF (reference sequence). Trimming removed 1 base at V and 5 bases at J, with 5 bases between. This CDR3 is built from 12 residues.

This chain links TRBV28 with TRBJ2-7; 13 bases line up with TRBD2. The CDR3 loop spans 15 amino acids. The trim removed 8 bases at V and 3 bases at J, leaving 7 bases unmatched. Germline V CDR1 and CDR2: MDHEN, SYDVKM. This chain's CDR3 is CASGIRTSGSYEQYF. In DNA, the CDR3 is TGTGCCAGCGGGATTAGGACTAGCGGGAGCTACGAGCAGTACTTC.

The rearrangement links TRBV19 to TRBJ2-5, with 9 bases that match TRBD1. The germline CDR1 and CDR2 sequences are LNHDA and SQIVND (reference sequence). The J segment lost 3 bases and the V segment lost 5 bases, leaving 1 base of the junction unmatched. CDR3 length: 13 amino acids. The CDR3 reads CASSRTGEETQYF. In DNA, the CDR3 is TGTGCCAGTAGTCGGACAGGGGAAGAGACCCAGTACTTC.

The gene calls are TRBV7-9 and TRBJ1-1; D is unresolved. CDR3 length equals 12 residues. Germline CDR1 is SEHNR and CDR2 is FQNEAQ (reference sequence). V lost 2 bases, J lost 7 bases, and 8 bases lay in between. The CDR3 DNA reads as TGTGCCAGCAGCTTAAGGAGTAATGAAGCTTTCTTT. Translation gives CASSLRSNEAFF.

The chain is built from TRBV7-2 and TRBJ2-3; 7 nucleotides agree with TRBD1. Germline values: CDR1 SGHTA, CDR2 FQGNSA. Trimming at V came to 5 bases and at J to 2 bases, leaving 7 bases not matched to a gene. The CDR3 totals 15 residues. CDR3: CASSRGTAYTDTQYF. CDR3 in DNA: TGTGCCAGCAGCCGTGGGACAGCTTACACAGATACGCAGTATTTT.

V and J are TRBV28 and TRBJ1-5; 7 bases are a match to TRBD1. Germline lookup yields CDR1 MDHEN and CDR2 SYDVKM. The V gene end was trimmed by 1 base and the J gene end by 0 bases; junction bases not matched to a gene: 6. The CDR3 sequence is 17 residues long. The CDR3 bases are TGTGCCAGCAGTTTATTGTCGACAGGGATTAGCAATCAGCCCCAGCATTTT. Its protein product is CASSLLSTGISNQPQHF.

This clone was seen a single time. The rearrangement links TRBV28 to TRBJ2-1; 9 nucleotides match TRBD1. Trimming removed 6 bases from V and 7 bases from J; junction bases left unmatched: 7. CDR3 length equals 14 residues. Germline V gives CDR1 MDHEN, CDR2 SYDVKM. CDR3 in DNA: TGTGCCAGCAGACCGGGACAGGGTATGAATGAGCAGTTCTTC. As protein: CASRPGQGMNEQFF.

The CDR3 here is CASSPDPTSYEQYF. The CDR3 DNA reads TGTGCCAGCAGTCCTGATCCTACGAGCTACGAGCAGTACTTC. The chain recombines TRBV6-1 with TRBJ2-7; unclear D gene. The CDR3 runs 14 residues. The V gene lost 5 bases and the J gene lost 3 bases, with 14 bases spanning the gap. Germline V gives CDR1 MNHNS, CDR2 SASEGT.

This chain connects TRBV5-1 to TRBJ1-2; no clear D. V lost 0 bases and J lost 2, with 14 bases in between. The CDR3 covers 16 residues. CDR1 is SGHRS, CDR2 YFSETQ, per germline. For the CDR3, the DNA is TGCGCCAGCAGCTTGGAAGGACTGCCGATGAACTATGGCTACACCTTC. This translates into CASSLEGLPMNYGYTF. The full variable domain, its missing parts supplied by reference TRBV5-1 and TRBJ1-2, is KAGVTQTPRYLIKTRGQQVTLSCSPISGHRSVSWYQQTPGQGLQFLFEYFSETQRNKGNFPGRFSGRQFSNSRSEMNVSTLELGDSALYLCASSLEGLPMNYGYTFGSGTRLTVV.